The clone carrying this T cell receptor (beta chain) was counted at least ten times. The record originates from a study of regulatory T cells in long-lasting Graves disease. Assembly of TCR beta libraries relied on iRepertoire HTBI primers together with Arm-PCR of CDR3 regions. TCRdb used MiXCR to reprocess the multiplex PCR reads, holding one entry per CDR3 protein. The repertoire has roughly 430,000 distinct CDR3 sequences, roughly a fifth of them found once; the top ten carry 14%. Stated time point: persistent/refractory GD, antithyroid drugs over 5 years with positive TRAb. RNA extracted from PBMCs served as the sequencing template. V dropped 3 bases and J dropped 5 bases, with 11 bases sitting between them. This CDR3 has 14 residues.

The chain has TRBV12-3 or TRBV12-4 and TRBJ1-5; D is ambiguous. This clonotype was obtained from a female donor with Graves disease. This material consisted of peripheral blood mononuclear cells (PBMCs), taken when the disease was refractory, from a patient treated with antithyroid drugs. The CDR3 coding sequence is TGTGCCAGCAGTTTTTTACGGTTCGATCAGCCCCAGCATTTT. It codes for CASSFLRFDQPQHF.